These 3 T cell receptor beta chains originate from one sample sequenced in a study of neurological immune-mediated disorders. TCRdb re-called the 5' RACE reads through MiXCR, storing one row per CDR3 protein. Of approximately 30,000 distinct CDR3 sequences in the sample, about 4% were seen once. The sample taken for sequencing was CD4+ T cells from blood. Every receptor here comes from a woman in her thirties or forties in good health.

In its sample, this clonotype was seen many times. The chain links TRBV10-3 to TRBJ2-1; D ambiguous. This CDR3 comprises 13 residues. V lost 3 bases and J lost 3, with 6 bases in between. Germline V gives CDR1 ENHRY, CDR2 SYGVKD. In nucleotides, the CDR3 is TGTGCCATCAGTGACCAGCGCTACAATGAGCAGTTCTTC. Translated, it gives CAISDQRYNEQFF.

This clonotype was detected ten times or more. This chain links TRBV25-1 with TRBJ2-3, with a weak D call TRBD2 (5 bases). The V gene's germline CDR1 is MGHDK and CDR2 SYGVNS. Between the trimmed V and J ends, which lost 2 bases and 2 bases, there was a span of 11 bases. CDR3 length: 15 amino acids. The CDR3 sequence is CASSEPRGFTDTQYF. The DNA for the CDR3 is TGTGCCAGCAGTGAACCTCGAGGGTTCACAGATACGCAGTATTTT.

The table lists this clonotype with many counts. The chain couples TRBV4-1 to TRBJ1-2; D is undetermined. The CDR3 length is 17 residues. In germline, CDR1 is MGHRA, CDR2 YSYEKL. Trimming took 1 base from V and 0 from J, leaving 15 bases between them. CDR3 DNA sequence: TGCGCCAGCAGCCAAGGTGTGCCCATCTCCTCTAACTATGGCTACACCTTC. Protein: CASSQGVPISSNYGYTF.